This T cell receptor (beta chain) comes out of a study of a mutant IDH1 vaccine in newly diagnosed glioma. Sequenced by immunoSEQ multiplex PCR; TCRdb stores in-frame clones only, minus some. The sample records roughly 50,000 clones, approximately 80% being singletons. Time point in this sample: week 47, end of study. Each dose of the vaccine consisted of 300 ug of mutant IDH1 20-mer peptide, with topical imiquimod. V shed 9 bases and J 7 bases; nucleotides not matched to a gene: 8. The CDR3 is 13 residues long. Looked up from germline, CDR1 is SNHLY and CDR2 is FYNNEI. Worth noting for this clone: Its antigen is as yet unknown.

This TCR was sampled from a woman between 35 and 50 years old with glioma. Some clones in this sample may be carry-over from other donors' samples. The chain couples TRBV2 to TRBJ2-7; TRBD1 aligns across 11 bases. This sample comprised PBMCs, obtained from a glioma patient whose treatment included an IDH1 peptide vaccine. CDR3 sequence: CARRGTGGDEQYF. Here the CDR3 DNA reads TGTGCCAGGCGCGGGACAGGGGGGGATGAGCAGTACTTC.